A selection of T cell receptor beta chains follows, all from one sample in a study of radiation and T cells in renal cell carcinoma. The method was immunoSEQ multiplex PCR; TCRdb's version includes in-frame clones alone and lacks a portion of them. The table lists 140,000 to 150,000 clones, around 89% of them singletons. The sequencing used blood, collected from a patient whose treatment included radiotherapy and nephrectomy. The receptors here all came from a woman aged 65 to 85 with renal cell carcinoma. CDR3s include the opening cysteine and the closing phenylalanine or tryptophan. A D gene is named only where the DNA matches it firmly. The size entry is marked missing in some rows and otherwise reads once, few, many or a size class.

DNA | CDR3 | J | V | D | size
TGTGCCAGCAGCTTGGCCGGGCGGAGCGGGGGGGGCACAGATACGCAGTATTTT | CASSLAGRSGGGTDTQYF | TRBJ2-3 | TRBV5-4 | TRBD2 | -
TGTGCCAGCAGCGGCAGAGACAAAAACATTCAGTACTTC | CASSGRDKNIQYF | TRBJ2-4 | TRBV2 | - | -
TGTGCCAGCAGCCTGACTGGGGGGGTCCACGAGCAGTACTTC | CASSLTGGVHEQYF | TRBJ2-7 | TRBV7-2 | TRBD2 | once
TGTGCCTCCACAATGGAGAGCTCCTACAATGAGCAGTTCTTC | CASTMESSYNEQFF | TRBJ2-1 | TRBV2 | - | -
TGTGCCAGCAGCGGCCGGGCCACTAATTCACCCCTCCACTTT | CASSGRATNSPLHF | TRBJ1-6 | TRBV9 | - | -
TGTGCCAGCAGTGAAATAGCACCCCTCCACTTT | CASSEIAPLHF | TRBJ1-6 | TRBV6-1 | - | few
TGTGCCTGGAGTCTGACGGTCACCTTC | CAWSLTVTF | TRBJ1-2 | TRBV30 | - | -
TGCGCCAGCAGCCAAGATACCAGCGGGGAGCAGTTCTTC | CASSQDTSGEQFF | TRBJ2-1 | TRBV4-3 | - | -
TGTGCCCAACCCGTACCGAACACCGGGGAGCTGTTTTTT | CAQPVPNTGELFF | TRBJ2-2 | TRBV11-2 | - | -
TGTGCCAGCAGCCAGGTGGACTACGAGCAGTACTTC | CASSQVDYEQYF | TRBJ2-7 | TRBV7-8 | - | -
TGTGCCAGCAGCCAAGACGACAGGGGGGTGACCGGGGAGCTGTTTTTT | CASSQDDRGVTGELFF | TRBJ2-2 | TRBV4-2 | TRBD1 | -
TGTGCCAGCTTCCCGGGGCCAGCCTACGAGCAGTACTTC | CASFPGPAYEQYF | TRBJ2-7 | TRBV2 | - | once
TGTGCCTGGTGTCCAGAGAACACCGGGGAGCTGTTTTTT | CAWCPENTGELFF | TRBJ2-2 | TRBV30 | - | -
TGCAGCGTTGTCCTCAGGGGAGGGAACACTGAAGCTTTCTTT | CSVVLRGGNTEAFF | TRBJ1-1 | TRBV29-1 | - | few
TGCGCCAGCAGCCAACTCCTAGGGGGCGCAACTAATGAAAAACTGTTTTTT | CASSQLLGGATNEKLFF | TRBJ1-4 | TRBV4-3 | TRBD1 | -
TGTGCCAGCAGCCTCAAGCCGGGACATTATAGCAATCAGCCCCAGCATTTT | CASSLKPGHYSNQPQHF | TRBJ1-5 | TRBV12-1 | - | few
TGCGCCAGCAGGGAACAGGGCTCCTACGAGCAGTACTTC | CASREQGSYEQYF | TRBJ2-7 | TRBV23-1 | - | -
TGTGCCAGCTCACCGCCCGTCTCCTACAATGAGCAGTACTTC | CASSPPVSYNEQYF | TRBJ2-4 | TRBV18 | - | -
TGTGCCAGTAGTATAAGTGGATCTCAGGCCTCCTACGAGCAGTACTTC | CASSISGSQASYEQYF | TRBJ2-7 | TRBV19 | - | -
TGCGCCAGCAGCTCCGGGGGGCTCCAAGAGACCCAGTACTTC | CASSSGGLQETQYF | TRBJ2-5 | TRBV5-1 | - | once
TGCGCCAGCAGCCAATACAGGGGTAGCGCCGGGGAGCTGTTTTTT | CASSQYRGSAGELFF | TRBJ2-2 | TRBV4-3 | TRBD1 | -
TGTGCCAGCAGCTCCCAGGGGCTGGGGGATGAGCAGTTCTTC | CASSSQGLGDEQFF | TRBJ2-1 | TRBV9 | - | -
TGTGCCAGCAGCGGGACAGAGAGGTATGGCTACACCTTC | CASSGTERYGYTF | TRBJ1-2 | TRBV5-6 | TRBD1 | -
TGTGCCAGCAGCTTCCTAGCGGGGGCAGGGAATGAGCAGTTCTTC | CASSFLAGAGNEQFF | TRBJ2-1 | TRBV5-4 | TRBD2 | -
TGTGCCAGCACCAATTCCGGAGAGAAGTACTATGGCTACACCTTC | CASTNSGEKYYGYTF | TRBJ1-2 | TRBV6-5 | - | -
TGTGCCAGCAGAAGGACAGGGAACACTGAAGCTTTCTTT | CASRRTGNTEAFF | TRBJ1-1 | TRBV27 | TRBD1 | -
TGTGCCAGCAGTTTGATTAGCGGGGGGCTAGCCAAAAACATTCAGTACTTC | CASSLISGGLAKNIQYF | TRBJ2-4 | TRBV28 | TRBD2 | -